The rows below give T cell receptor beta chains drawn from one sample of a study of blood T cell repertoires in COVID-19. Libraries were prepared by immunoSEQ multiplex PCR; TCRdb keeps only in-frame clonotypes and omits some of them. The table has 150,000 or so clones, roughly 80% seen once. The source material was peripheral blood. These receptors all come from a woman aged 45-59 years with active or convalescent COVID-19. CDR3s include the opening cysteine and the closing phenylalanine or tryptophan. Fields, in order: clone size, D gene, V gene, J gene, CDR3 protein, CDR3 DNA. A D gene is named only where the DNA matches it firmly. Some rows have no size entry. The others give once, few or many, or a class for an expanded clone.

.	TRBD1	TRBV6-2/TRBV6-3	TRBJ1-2	CASSHPRQGSYGYTF	TGTGCCAGCAGTCACCCCCGACAGGGAAGCTATGGCTACACCTTC
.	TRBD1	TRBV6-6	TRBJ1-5	CASSPQGAFGQPQHF	TGTGCCAGCAGTCCGCAGGGGGCTTTCGGTCAGCCCCAGCATTTT
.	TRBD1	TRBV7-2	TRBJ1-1	CAQRGRGQTEAFF	TGTGCCCAGCGGGGCAGGGGGCAGACTGAAGCTTTCTTT
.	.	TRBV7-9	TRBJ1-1	CASSLQGNLNTEAFF	TGTGCCAGCAGCTTACAGGGAAACTTGAACACTGAAGCTTTCTTT
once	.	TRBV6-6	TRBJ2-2	CASRDYGGNTGELFF	TGTGCCAGCAGGGACTACGGGGGGAACACCGGGGAGCTGTTTTTT
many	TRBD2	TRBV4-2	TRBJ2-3	CASSQGVAGAPDTQYF	TGTGCCAGCAGCCAAGGAGTAGCGGGAGCCCCAGATACGCAGTATTTT
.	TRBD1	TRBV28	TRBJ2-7	CASSSGTGAYEQYF	TGTGCCAGCAGTTCCGGGACAGGGGCCTACGAGCAGTACTTC
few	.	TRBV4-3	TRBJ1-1	CASSQKIGRGNMNTEAFF	TGCGCCAGCAGCCAAAAAATCGGCAGGGGTAATATGAACACTGAAGCTTTCTTT
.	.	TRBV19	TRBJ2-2	CASINLQRTGELFF	TGTGCCAGTATCAATTTGCAGCGCACCGGGGAGCTGTTTTTT
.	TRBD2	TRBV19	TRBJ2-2	CASSISGSNTGELFF	TGTGCCAGTAGTATAAGCGGGAGCAACACCGGGGAGCTGTTTTTT
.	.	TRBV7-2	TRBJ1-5	CASSQGPLSNQPQHF	TGTGCCAGCAGCCAGGGGCCCCTTAGCAATCAGCCCCAGCATTTT
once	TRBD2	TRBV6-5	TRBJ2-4	CASKEGPGGIQYF	TGTGCCAGCAAGGAGGGCCCCGGGGGGATTCAGTACTTC
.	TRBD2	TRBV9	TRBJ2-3	CASSPSGTGTDTQYF	TGTGCCAGCAGTCCCAGCGGGACCGGCACAGATACGCAGTATTTT
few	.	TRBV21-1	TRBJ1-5	CASSPQEGILGKKAQHF	TGTGCCAGCAGCCCGCAAGAGGGAATTCTCGGAAAGAAGGCCCAGCATTTT
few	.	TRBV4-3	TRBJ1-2	CASSQNGGGGGYGYTF	TGCGCCAGCAGCCAAAATGGGGGAGGCGGGGGCTATGGCTACACCTTC
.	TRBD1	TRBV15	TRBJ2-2	CATSRDRVTGELFF	TGTGCTACCAGCAGGGACAGGGTAACCGGGGAGCTGTTTTTT
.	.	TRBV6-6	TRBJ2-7	CASSYSIAQSYEQYF	TGTGCCAGCAGTTACTCGATTGCACAGTCCTACGAGCAGTACTTC
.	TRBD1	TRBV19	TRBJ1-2	CASRARDSVRYTF	TGTGCCAGTAGGGCCCGGGACAGCGTCCGCTACACCTTC
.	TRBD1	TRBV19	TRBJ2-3	CASSLGQGDTQYF	TGTGCCAGTAGTCTGGGACAGGGGGATACGCAGTATTTT
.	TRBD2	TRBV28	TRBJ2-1	CATVIRAGGLVEQFF	TGTGCCACCGTGATAAGAGCGGGAGGGTTAGTTGAGCAGTTCTTC
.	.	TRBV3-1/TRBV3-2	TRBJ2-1	CASSQRASYNEQFF	TGTGCCAGCAGCCAGCGGGCGAGCTACAATGAGCAGTTCTTC
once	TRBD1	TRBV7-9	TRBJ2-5	CASNSRQGQETQYF	TGTGCCAGCAACTCACGACAGGGCCAAGAGACCCAGTACTTC
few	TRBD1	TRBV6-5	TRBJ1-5	CASRPDRALQPQHF	TGTGCCAGCAGACCGGACAGGGCATTGCAGCCCCAGCATTTT
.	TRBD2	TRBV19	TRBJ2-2	CASSQKLAANTGELFF	TGTGCCAGTAGTCAAAAACTAGCGGCGAACACCGGGGAGCTGTTTTTT
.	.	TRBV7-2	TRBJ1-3	CASSPHRTVSSGNTIYF	TGTGCCAGCAGTCCACACAGGACGGTTTCCTCTGGAAACACCATATATTTT
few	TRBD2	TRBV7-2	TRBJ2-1	CASSLGGGQGEQFF	TGTGCCAGCAGCTTAGGGGGAGGGCAAGGTGAGCAGTTCTTC